The 11 T cell receptor beta chains below all came from one sample that was sequenced in a study of control samples from healthy donors and cancer patients. Here immunoSEQ multiplex PCR was the method, and the copy in TCRdb shows in-frame clones only, minus some. In the table there are tens of thousands of clones, about 88% of which are singletons. Sequencing was done on a sample of PBMCs. The receptors come from a woman in her forties or fifties with colorectal cancer.

The chain joins TRBV5-1 to TRBJ2-2, with D possibly called TRBD1 or TRBD2 (5 bases each). CDR1 and CDR2 (germline): SGHRS, YFSETQ. V was clipped by 2 bases and J by 4 bases, with 9 bases between them. The CDR3 length is 14 residues. The CDR3 nucleotides are TGCGCCAGCAGCTTTGAGGGGATCACCGGGGAGCTGTTTTTT. Protein sequence: CASSFEGITGELFF.

The V call is TRBV24-1, the J call TRBJ1-2, with 8 bases identical to TRBD1. This CDR3 is 13 amino acids long. CDR1 KGHDR and CDR2 SFDVKD come from the germline V gene. V dropped 5 bases and J dropped 3; count of bases not matched to a gene: 1. CDR3 amino acids: CATSAGGDYGYTF. In DNA form, the CDR3 reads TGTGCCACCAGTGCAGGGGGCGACTATGGCTACACCTTC.

V gene TRBV6-5 combines with J gene TRBJ1-6; 8 nucleotides match TRBD1. Germline CDR1 is MNHEY and CDR2 is SVGAGI. Germline trimming cut 5 bases from V and 6 bases from J; bases unmatched to any gene: 3. The CDR3 runs 14 residues. CDR3 residues: CASSRQGFNSPLHF. DNA of the CDR3: TGTGCCAGCAGTCGACAGGGGTTTAATTCACCCCTCCACTTT.

The chain carries TRBV7-8 and TRBJ1-5; 8 bases map to TRBD1. The germline CDR1 and CDR2 sequences are SGHVS and FQNEAQ. The V segment lost 5 bases and the J segment 5 bases; nucleotides outside the gene matches: 11. The CDR3 is made up of 16 amino acids. CDR3 DNA: TGTGCCAGCAGCCCGGGTTGGGGGACAGGCGATCAGCCCCAGCATTTT. It yields the protein CASSPGWGTGDQPQHF. Full variable domain (outside the CDR3, taken from reference TRBV7-8 and TRBJ1-5): GAGVSQSPRYKVAKRGQDVALRCDPISGHVSLFWYQQALGQGPEFLTYFQNEAQLDKSGLPSDRFFAERPEGSVSTLKIQRTQQEDSAVYLCASSPGWGTGDQPQHFGDGTRLSIL.

The J gene is TRBJ1-2, the V gene TRBV6-5, with D possibly being TRBD1 (5 bases). V was cut by 6 bases and J by 4 bases, with 15 bases left in between. The CDR3 runs 14 residues. From germline, CDR1 is MNHEY and CDR2 SVGAGI. The CDR3, as DNA: TGTGCCAGCAGGAGGGAAGGGGCAGGCTATGGCTACACCTTC. Translating it yields CASRREGAGYGYTF.

The chain is built from TRBV28 and TRBJ2-3, with D tentatively TRBD1 (5 bases). Trimming removed 3 bases at V and 4 bases at J, with 14 bases between. The CDR3 is made up of 15 amino acids. The germline V gene has CDR1 MDHEN and CDR2 SYDVKM. CDR3 amino acids: CASSFFSGSADTQYF. Written as DNA, the CDR3 is TGTGCCAGCAGTTTCTTTTCAGGGTCTGCAGATACGCAGTATTTT.

This chain joins TRBV30 and TRBJ1-4; D uncertain. This CDR3 comprises 14 residues. V lost 4 bases and J lost 4, with 13 bases in between. Germline V lookup: CDR1 GTSNPN, CDR2 SVGIG (reference sequence). The CDR3 loop reads CAWTLGGYNEKLFF. CDR3 coding DNA: TGTGCCTGGACCCTGGGAGGTTATAATGAAAAACTGTTTTTT.

This clone was recorded once. The CDR3 bases are TGTGCCAGCACCTCGGGGTCCCGGACTAGCGGGGTGGTAGAGACCCAGTACTTC. This codes for CASTSGSRTSGVVETQYF. The chain employs TRBV9 and TRBJ2-5, with TRBD2 identical over 12 bases. CDR1 SGDLS and CDR2 YYNGEE come from the germline V gene. This CDR3 contains 18 residues. The V and J ends lost 6 bases and 4 bases, in that order; junction bases with no gene match: 16.

This clone was seen a few times. The rearrangement uses TRBV6-6 and TRBJ1-5; the D is unclear. This CDR3 has 14 amino acids. The ends were cut back, 1 base at V and 6 bases at J, with 10 bases in the middle. Per the germline V gene, CDR1 is MNHNY and CDR2 is SVGAGI (reference sequence). In DNA, the CDR3 is TGTGCCAGCAGTTACTGGGGTGTTAGTCAGCCCCAGCATTTT. This sequence encodes CASSYWGVSQPQHF.

CDR3 residues: CASSDRARQAPNEQFF. CDR3 bases: TGTGCCAGCAGTGATCGGGCCCGACAGGCCCCGAATGAGCAGTTCTTC. The chain has TRBV2 and TRBJ2-1, with a possible D match to TRBD1 (6 bases). Trimming took 3 bases from V and 7 from J, leaving 19 bases between them. The length of the CDR3 is 16 residues. The germline V gene encodes CDR1 SNHLY and CDR2 FYNNEI. The full variable domain, completed using reference TRBV2 and TRBJ2-1, is EPEVTQTPSHQVTQMGQEVILRCVPISNHLYFYWYRQILGQKVEFLVSFYNNEISEKSEIFDDQFSVERPDGSNFTLKIRSTKLEDSAMYFCASSDRARQAPNEQFFGPGTRLTVL.

The rearrangement joins TRBV6-5 to TRBJ1-5; the D gene is possibly TRBD1 (5 bases). V was cut by 5 bases and J by 6 bases, with 14 bases left in between. The CDR3 is made up of 14 amino acids. Germline CDR1 is MNHEY and CDR2 is SVGAGI. In nucleotides, the CDR3 is TGTGCCAGCAGTCTCGCTGGGAGGGGTCAGCCCCAGCATTTT. Translated: CASSLAGRGQPQHF.